One sample yielded the 32 T cell receptor beta chains listed below, sequenced in a study of blood T cell repertoires in COVID-19. Data came from immunoSEQ multiplex PCR; TCRdb stores just in-frame clones and leaves some out. This sample yields around 250,000 clones, of which approximately 86% are seen a single time; about 4% belongs to the top ten. The sequenced sample was peripheral blood. The receptor set was obtained from a man between 18 and 35 years old with active or convalescent COVID-19.

This clone was recorded only once. This sequence joins TRBV2 and TRBJ1-2; D is ambiguous. The CDR3 runs to 13 residues. V gave up 2 bases and J gave up 8 bases, with 12 bases separating them. Germline lookup yields CDR1 SNHLY and CDR2 FYNNEI. CDR3: CASSENMRGGYTF. Here the CDR3 DNA reads TGTGCCAGCAGTGAAAACATGAGAGGGGGCTACACCTTC.

The V gene is TRBV27, the J gene TRBJ2-7; 8 bases align to TRBD1. Trimming removed 4 bases from V and 6 bases from J; junction bases left unmatched: 11. Germline V gene data show CDR1 as MNHEY and CDR2 as SMNVEV (reference sequence). CDR3 length equals 15 residues. In DNA, the CDR3 is TGTGCCAGCAGTTCTCCCCGGACAGGGTCCCCCGAGCAGTACTTC. It translates to CASSSPRTGSPEQYF.

The chain uses TRBV18 and TRBJ2-3; no definite D call. The germline V gene encodes CDR1 KGHSH and CDR2 LQKENI. The CDR3 is made up of 14 amino acids. With 3 bases removed from V and 4 bases from J, the gap between germline ends came to 11 bases. The CDR3 region is CASSPQTAADTQYF. CDR3 sequence (DNA): TGTGCCAGCTCACCCCAAACGGCGGCAGATACGCAGTATTTT.

This clone was seen once. This chain connects TRBV4-3 to TRBJ2-1; tentatively, D is TRBD1 (6 bases). Germline V lookup: CDR1 LGHNA, CDR2 YSLEER. Trimming removed 0 bases at V and 15 bases at J, with 21 bases between. The length of the CDR3 is 15 residues. In nucleotides, the CDR3 is TGCGCCAGCAGCCAAGAATTCAGACGGGACACCGGGCTGTTCTTC. Amino acids: CASSQEFRRDTGLFF.

CDR3 amino acids: CASSSGSKDYEQYF. The CDR3 region has the DNA TGTGCCAGCAGTTCAGGGTCGAAGGACTACGAGCAGTACTTC. The rearrangement links TRBV28 to TRBJ2-7, with a tentative D call TRBD1 (5 bases). Per germline, CDR1 MDHEN and CDR2 SYDVKM. V was trimmed by 4 bases and J by 3 bases, leaving 13 bases between them. This CDR3 is 14 amino acids long.

This clone has just one count. V is TRBV5-1 and J is TRBJ1-2; 8 nucleotides align to TRBD1. The CDR3 is 14 amino acids. V was pared by 4 bases and J by 7 bases, with 9 bases of the junction left unmatched. The germline gives CDR1 SGHRS, CDR2 YFSETQ. Written as DNA, the CDR3 is TGCGCCAGCAGCCCAAATCAGGGGGCGCGTGGCTACACCTTC. The encoded protein is CASSPNQGARGYTF.

V and J are TRBV7-6 and TRBJ2-2; 7 nucleotides line up with TRBD1. With 1 base clipped from V and 1 base from J, the junction kept 3 bases outside the gene matches. The germline V gene has CDR1 SGHVS and CDR2 FNYEAQ. This CDR3 comprises 16 residues. The CDR3 loop reads CASSLETGLNTGELFF. The CDR3 DNA reads TGTGCCAGCAGCTTAGAGACAGGGCTGAACACCGGGGAGCTGTTTTTT.

The table lists this clone with a count of one. The J gene is TRBJ2-6, the V gene TRBV5-4; the D gene is possibly TRBD2 (5 bases). The CDR3 totals 15 residues. Germline-derived CDR1 and CDR2 are SGHNT and YYREEE (reference sequence). V lost 0 bases and J 1 base, leaving 5 bases between the germline ends. CDR3 sequence reads: CASSLGGSGANVLTF. The CDR3 bases are TGTGCCAGCAGCTTGGGAGGGTCTGGGGCCAACGTCCTGACTTTC.

V and J are TRBV5-4 and TRBJ1-6; perhaps TRBD1 as D (6 bases). Germline values: CDR1 SGHNT, CDR2 YYREEE (reference sequence). The CDR3 covers 14 residues. With 5 bases removed from V and 9 bases from J, the gap between germline ends came to 15 bases. This chain's CDR3 is CASSYNRVVSPLHF. The DNA of the CDR3 is TGTGCCAGCAGTTACAACAGGGTCGTTTCACCCCTCCACTTT.

The chain uses TRBV6-6 and TRBJ1-2, with 7 bases identical to TRBD1. Germline values: CDR1 MNHNY, CDR2 SVGAGI (reference sequence). Losses at the gene ends were 4 bases for V and 2 bases for J; bases not matched to a gene: 7. This CDR3 contains 15 residues. CDR3 protein: CASSSIPQGNYGYTF. The CDR3 DNA sequence: TGTGCCAGCAGTTCTATTCCACAGGGGAACTATGGCTACACCTTC.

As DNA, the CDR3 is TGTGCCAGTAGTATAGACAGAACAGGGTTCACCGGGGAGCTGTTTTTT. Amino acid sequence: CASSIDRTGFTGELFF. The chain uses TRBV19 and TRBJ2-2, with D maybe TRBD1 (6 bases). The CDR3 has 16 amino acids. Germline V gives CDR1 LNHDA, CDR2 SQIVND (reference sequence). The V end lost 0 bases, the J end lost 4 bases, and 12 bases lay between the germline ends.

The V and J genes are TRBV19 and TRBJ2-3; the D gene is possibly TRBD2 (6 bases). Trimming left V 10 bases short and J 9 bases short, with 23 bases between. The CDR3 has 14 amino acids. Looked up from germline, CDR1 is LNHDA and CDR2 is SQIVND (reference sequence). The CDR3 nucleotides read TGTGCCACCTCTGAGGCCGATCTTCGGGGGACGCAGTATTTT. Translating it yields CATSEADLRGTQYF.

V usage is TRBV12-2 and J usage is TRBJ1-6; TRBD1, the table's D call, was not compared with the DNA. TRBV12-2 is a listed pseudogene. The CDR3 spans 15 residues. CDR3 in amino acids: CASRLRGGYNSPLHF. As DNA, the CDR3 is TGTGCAAGTCGCTTAAGAGGGGGTTATAATTCACCCCTCCACTTT.

The chain joins TRBV7-9 to TRBJ2-7; TRBD1 agrees at 7 bases. The CDR3 totals 14 residues. Looked up from germline, CDR1 is SEHNR and CDR2 is FQNEAQ (reference sequence). With 2 bases clipped from V and 2 bases from J, the junction kept 3 bases outside the gene matches. CDR3 amino acids: CASSLSQGTYEQYF. As DNA, the CDR3 is TGTGCCAGCAGCTTATCACAGGGGACCTACGAGCAGTACTTC.

This chain links TRBV7-9 with TRBJ1-5; D not resolved. The V and J ends lost 3 bases and 6 bases respectively, with 6 bases between them. Germline CDR1 is SEHNR and CDR2 is FQNEAQ (reference sequence). This CDR3 has 12 amino acids. The CDR3 DNA reads TGTGCCAGCAGCTTCTATGGTCAGCCCCAGCATTTT. This gives the protein CASSFYGQPQHF.

The chain's CDR3 is CASRTSGVGQYF. The DNA for the CDR3 is TGTGCCAGCAGGACTTCCGGGGTCGGGCAGTACTTC. The chain joins TRBV28 to TRBJ2-7, with TRBD2 as a possible D gene (5 bases). The CDR3 runs to 12 residues. Germline V gene sequence: CDR1 MDHEN, CDR2 SYDVKM. V lost 6 bases and J 9 bases, leaving 15 bases between the germline ends.

The chain combines TRBV4-2 with TRBJ2-1, with D possibly being TRBD1 (6 bases). The CDR3 contains 15 residues. V was trimmed by 0 bases and J by 10 bases, leaving 16 bases between them. Germline V gene sequence: CDR1 LGHNA, CDR2 YNFKEQ. The CDR3 here is CASSQESSGQGEQFF. In DNA, the CDR3 is TGTGCCAGCAGCCAAGAGAGCTCCGGCCAGGGGGAGCAGTTCTTC.

The J gene is TRBJ2-1, the V gene TRBV30, with D perhaps matching TRBD1 (7 bases). The germline V gene has CDR1 GTSNPN and CDR2 SVGIG (reference sequence). V lost 3 bases to trimming and J lost 7 bases, with 19 bases between them. This CDR3 is 15 amino acids long. The CDR3 loop is CAWSKGAGQRNEQFF. CDR3 nucleotide sequence: TGTGCCTGGAGCAAGGGGGCGGGACAGAGGAATGAGCAGTTCTTC.

This chain connects TRBV19 to TRBJ1-3; D is unresolved. CDR1 and CDR2 from the germline V gene are LNHDA and SQIVND (reference sequence). With 5 bases removed from V and 0 bases from J, the gap between germline ends came to 14 bases. CDR3 length: 16 residues. CDR3 sequence (DNA): TGTGCCAGTAGTGTAAGGCACGGAGCCTCTGGAAACACCATATATTTT. It encodes CASSVRHGASGNTIYF.

V and J are TRBV18 and TRBJ2-1; unclear D gene. Germline values: CDR1 KGHSH, CDR2 LQKENI. Trimming pared 2 bases from V and 6 bases from J, leaving 11 bases between. The CDR3 runs to 14 residues. The CDR3 nucleotides read TGTGCCAGCTCACCAAGTGGGCCCCCCAATGAGCAGTTCTTC. This sequence encodes CASSPSGPPNEQFF.

This rearrangement joins TRBV5-6 to TRBJ1-5, with TRBD1 identical over 10 bases. From germline, CDR1 is SGHDT and CDR2 YYEEEE. The CDR3 is made up of 17 amino acids. The ends lost 3 bases at V and 4 bases at J; junction bases unmatched: 10. The CDR3 nucleotides are TGTGCCAGCAGCTCTAAGCCGGGACAGGGGAGGAATCAGCCCCAGCATTTT. Translating it yields CASSSKPGQGRNQPQHF.

The J gene is TRBJ1-3, the V gene TRBV5-6, with D uncertain. Germline CDR1 reads SGHDT; CDR2 reads YYEEEE. CDR3 size: 14 residues. V dropped 2 bases and J dropped 3 bases, with 9 bases sitting between them. CDR3 sequence (DNA): TGTGCCAGCAGCTTCTCAGTATATGGAAACACCATATATTTT. Its protein product is CASSFSVYGNTIYF.

The CDR3, as DNA: TGTGCCAGCAGCTTCGCGGATAACTATGGCTACACCTTC. Protein product: CASSFADNYGYTF. The chain recombines TRBV5-4 with TRBJ1-2; D gene uncertain. CDR3 length: 13 amino acids. V was shortened by 2 bases and J by 1 base, with 6 bases between the two germline ends. Germline CDR1 is SGHNT and CDR2 is YYREEE (reference sequence).

The gene calls are TRBV5-1 and TRBJ1-3; tentatively, D is TRBD1 (6 bases). The length of the CDR3 is 15 residues. V was cut by 5 bases and J by 8 bases, with 20 bases left in between. In germline, CDR1 is SGHRS, CDR2 YFSETQ. The CDR3 DNA reads as TGCGCCAGCAGACTTACAGGGAACGATGCGGACACCATATATTTT. Encoded protein: CASRLTGNDADTIYF. Variable domain in full (rest from reference TRBV5-1 and TRBJ1-3): KAGVTQTPRYLIKTRGQQVTLSCSPISGHRSVSWYQQTPGQGLQFLFEYFSETQRNKGNFPGRFSGRQFSNSRSEMNVSTLELGDSALYLCASRLTGNDADTIYFGEGSWLTVV.

In its sample, this clone was seen many times. The genes are TRBV18 and TRBJ1-5; TRBD1 aligns across 7 bases. The CDR3 contains 14 residues. The V segment lost 6 bases and the J segment 5 bases; nucleotides outside the gene matches: 7. Germline loops: CDR1 KGHSH, CDR2 LQKENI. CDR3 residues: CASSTGEWDQPQHF. The CDR3 bases are TGTGCCAGCTCTACAGGGGAATGGGATCAGCCCCAGCATTTT.

The chain combines TRBV30 with TRBJ1-3; D call uncertain. The germline V and J ends were trimmed by 6 bases and 2 bases, with 11 bases remaining between them. Germline V gene lookup returns CDR1 GTSNPN and CDR2 SVGIG (reference sequence). The CDR3 contains 13 residues. The CDR3 sequence: CACHLGPGNTIYF. In nucleotides, the CDR3 is TGTGCCTGTCACCTAGGCCCTGGAAACACCATATATTTT. Filled out from reference TRBV30 and TRBJ1-3, the complete variable domain reads SQTIHQWPATLVQPVGSPLSLECTVEGTSNPNLYWYRQAAGRGLQLLFYSVGIGQISSEVPQNLSASRPQDRQFILSSKKLLLSDSGFYLCACHLGPGNTIYFGEGSWLTVV.

This chain joins TRBV19 and TRBJ1-3, with 8 bases aligning to TRBD1. J was trimmed by 4 bases and V by 5 bases; bases with no gene match: 7. The CDR3 extends over 15 amino acids. Looked up from germline, CDR1 is LNHDA and CDR2 is SQIVND (reference sequence). The CDR3 bases are TGTGCCAGTAGTCTCCGACAGGGGACGGGAAACACCATATATTTT. Its protein is CASSLRQGTGNTIYF.

This clone showed up just a few times. The V gene is TRBV18, the J gene TRBJ2-1; 13 bases line up with TRBD2. The CDR3 spans 15 residues. Germline lookup yields CDR1 KGHSH and CDR2 LQKENI. With 6 bases clipped from V and 8 bases from J, the junction kept 7 bases outside the gene matches. CDR3 loop: CASSLGLAGDDEQFF. CDR3 in DNA: TGTGCCAGCTCCCTCGGACTAGCGGGAGATGATGAGCAGTTCTTC.

V gene TRBV6-5 combines with J gene TRBJ1-5; TRBD1 agrees at 7 bases. Germline V gene data show CDR1 as MNHEY and CDR2 as SVGAGI. The V and J ends lost 6 bases and 0 bases, in that order; junction bases with no gene match: 5. The CDR3 extends over 15 amino acids. In DNA form, the CDR3 reads TGTGCCAGCAGCGAGAACAGGGGTAGCAATCAGCCCCAGCATTTT. Amino acids: CASSENRGSNQPQHF.

The chain uses TRBV7-9 and TRBJ1-2; weak D call: TRBD1 (5 bases). Germline CDR1 SEHNR, CDR2 FQNEAQ (reference sequence). The CDR3 loop spans 17 amino acids. V lost 3 bases, J lost 0 bases, and 17 bases lay in between. Here the CDR3 reads CASSFTPGKPANYGYTF. CDR3 bases: TGTGCCAGCAGCTTCACCCCAGGGAAACCAGCTAACTATGGCTACACCTTC.

This chain links TRBV6-2 or TRBV6-3 with TRBJ2-7, with 9 bases matching TRBD1. The germline gives CDR1 MNHEY, CDR2 SVGEGT. The CDR3 has 15 residues. The V segment lost 6 bases and the J segment 0 bases; nucleotides outside the gene matches: 6. In nucleotides, the CDR3 is TGTGCCAGCAGCCCCCAGGGACAGGGCTCCTACGAGCAGTACTTC. Its protein is CASSPQGQGSYEQYF.

This clone was counted between two and nine times. Other nucleotide sequences in the sample specify the same CDR3. The chain has TRBV2 and TRBJ2-2; D is uncertain. V was trimmed by 7 bases and J by 0 bases, leaving 6 bases between them. Germline CDR1 reads SNHLY; CDR2 reads FYNNEI. The CDR3 contains 13 residues. CDR3 amino acids: CASTPTNTGELFF. CDR3 in DNA: TGTGCCAGCACCCCCACGAACACCGGGGAGCTGTTTTTT.